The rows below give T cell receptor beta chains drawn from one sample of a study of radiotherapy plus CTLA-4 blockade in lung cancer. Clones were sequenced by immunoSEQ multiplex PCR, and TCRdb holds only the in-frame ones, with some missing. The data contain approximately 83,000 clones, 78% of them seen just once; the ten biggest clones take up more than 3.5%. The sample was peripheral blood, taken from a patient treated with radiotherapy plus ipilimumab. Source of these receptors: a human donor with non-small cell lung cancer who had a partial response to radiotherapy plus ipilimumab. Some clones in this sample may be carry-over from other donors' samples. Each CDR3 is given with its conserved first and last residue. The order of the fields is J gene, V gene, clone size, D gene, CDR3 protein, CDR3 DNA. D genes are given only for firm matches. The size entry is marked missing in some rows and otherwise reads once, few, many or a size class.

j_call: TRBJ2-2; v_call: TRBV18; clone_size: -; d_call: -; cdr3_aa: CASSPPRNTGELFF; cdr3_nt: TGTGCCAGCTCACCACCCCGGAACACCGGGGAGCTGTTTTTT
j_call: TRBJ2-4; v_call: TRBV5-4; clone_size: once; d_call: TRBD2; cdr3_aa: CASSGIGEGVNIQYF; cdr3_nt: TGTGCCAGCAGCGGGATCGGGGAGGGAGTAAACATTCAGTACTTC
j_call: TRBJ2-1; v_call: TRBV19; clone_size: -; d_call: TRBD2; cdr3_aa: CASIPGTSGSVGEQFF; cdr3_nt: TGTGCCAGTATCCCGGGCACTAGCGGGAGTGTGGGTGAGCAGTTCTTC
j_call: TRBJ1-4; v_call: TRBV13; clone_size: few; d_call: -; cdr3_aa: CASSKTGTTEKLFF; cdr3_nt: TGTGCCAGCAGCAAGACGGGTACTACTGAAAAACTGTTTTTT
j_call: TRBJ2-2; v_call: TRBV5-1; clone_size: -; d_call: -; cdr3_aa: CASSLYLTGELFF; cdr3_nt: TGCGCCAGCAGCTTGTATCTCACCGGGGAGCTGTTTTTT
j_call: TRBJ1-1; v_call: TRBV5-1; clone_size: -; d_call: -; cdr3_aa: CASSVRGVGDTEAFF; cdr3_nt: TGCGCCAGCAGTGTCCGGGGGGTTGGAGACACTGAAGCTTTCTTT
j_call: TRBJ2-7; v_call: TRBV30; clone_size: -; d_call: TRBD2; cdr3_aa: CALESRIAGSYEQYF; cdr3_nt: TGTGCCTTGGAGTCTAGGATAGCGGGCTCCTACGAGCAGTACTTC
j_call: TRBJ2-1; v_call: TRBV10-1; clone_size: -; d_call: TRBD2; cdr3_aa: CAGARLAAPYNEQFF; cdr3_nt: TGCGCCGGAGCCAGACTAGCAGCTCCCTACAATGAGCAGTTCTTC
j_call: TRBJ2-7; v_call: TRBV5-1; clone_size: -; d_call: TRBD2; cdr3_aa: CASTALSGGLYEQYF; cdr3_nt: TGCGCCAGCACCGCCCTTAGCGGGGGTCTCTACGAGCAGTACTTC
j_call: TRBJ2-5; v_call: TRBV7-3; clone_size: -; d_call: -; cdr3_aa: CASSAGGSGTQYF; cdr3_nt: TGTGCCAGCAGCGCCGGGGGTTCCGGGACCCAGTACTTC
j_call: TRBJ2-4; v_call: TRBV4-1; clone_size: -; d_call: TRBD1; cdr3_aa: CASSQDGVTGGRTKNIQYF; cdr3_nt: TGCGCCAGCAGCCAAGATGGGGTGACAGGGGGTCGCACCAAAAACATTCAGTACTTC
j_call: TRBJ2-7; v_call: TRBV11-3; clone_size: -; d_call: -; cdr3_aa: CASSLVGTRDYEQYF; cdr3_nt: TGTGCCAGCAGCTTAGTCGGGACAAGAGACTACGAGCAGTACTTC
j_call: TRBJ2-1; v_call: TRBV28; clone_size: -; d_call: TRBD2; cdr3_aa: CASSLAGSVEQFF; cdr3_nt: TGTGCCAGCAGTCTAGCGGGGAGCGTTGAGCAGTTCTTC
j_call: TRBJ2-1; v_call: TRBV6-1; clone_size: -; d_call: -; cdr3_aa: CASSEQRIQNNEQFF; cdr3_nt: TGTGCCAGCAGTGAACAGCGGATACAGAACAATGAGCAGTTCTTC
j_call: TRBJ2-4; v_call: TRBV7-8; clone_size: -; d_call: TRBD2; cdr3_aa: CASSLRGTSGRGAKNIQYF; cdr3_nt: TGTGCCAGCAGCTTACGCGGGACTAGCGGGAGGGGAGCCAAAAACATTCAGTACTTC
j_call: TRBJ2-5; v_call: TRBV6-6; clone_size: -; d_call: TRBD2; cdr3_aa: CASSYALAGETQYF; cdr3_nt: TGTGCCAGCAGTTACGCACTAGCGGGAGAGACCCAGTACTTC
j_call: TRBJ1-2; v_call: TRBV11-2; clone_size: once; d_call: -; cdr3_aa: CASSAQIQGGLGYTF; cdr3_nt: TGTGCCAGCAGCGCCCAAATACAGGGCGGCCTTGGCTACACCTTC
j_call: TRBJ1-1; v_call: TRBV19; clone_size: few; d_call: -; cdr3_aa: CASSTAGYTEAFF; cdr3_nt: TGTGCCAGTAGTACGGCAGGGTACACTGAAGCTTTCTTT
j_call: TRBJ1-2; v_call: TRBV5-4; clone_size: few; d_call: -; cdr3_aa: CASSLFARGSHGYTF; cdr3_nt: TGTGCCAGCAGCTTGTTCGCCAGGGGCAGCCATGGCTACACCTTC
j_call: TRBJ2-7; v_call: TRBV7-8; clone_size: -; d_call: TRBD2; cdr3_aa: CASSSPPIAGGLHEQYF; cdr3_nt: TGTGCCAGCAGCTCCCCACCTATAGCGGGAGGACTCCACGAGCAGTACTTC